This T cell receptor (beta chain) was obtained from a study of blood T cells in healthy people across ages (dated by TCRdb to between 2014 and 2016). Context from the whole study: In model experiments, template switching captured about one uniquely barcoded TCR beta cDNA molecule for every two T cells. Donors of different ages were randomly distributed across sequencing lanes to avoid experimental bias. The study analyzed two additional independent replicas of 1 million unique cDNA reads from the same blood draw for two donors, one aged 18 to 30 and one aged 80 or older. Donors were grouped into four age groups: young (average roughly 17 years), middle-aged (around 39), aged (approximately 58) and long-lived (about 82). Using deep sequencing normalized with unique cDNA molecular identifiers, the study measured how TCR beta repertoire diversity changes with age. General conclusions and limits of the study: Observed TCR beta diversity per million T cells fell roughly linearly with age, and a significant reduction was already apparent by age around 40. Compared with the aged group, the long-lived group had more naive CD4+ T cells, fewer expanded clones and increased TCR diversity, a pattern suggesting age selection. Observed TCR beta diversity correlated strongly with the percentage of naive T cells measured by flow cytometry. Because profiling used bulk unsorted PBMCs, naive and antigen-experienced compartments could not be compared conclusively. Because the CMV infection status of the donors was unknown, age-related changes in expanded clonotypes may potentially have been confounded. Estimates of total diversity based on one million sequenced T cells were considered lower bounds and underestimates.

Receptor amplification or capture employed 5' RACE. The sequencer was an Illumina HiSeq 2500. The second PCR ran for about 6 to 12 cycles and used a J-beta primer mix along with a sample-barcoded 5' primer. A unique molecular identifier was introduced onto each TCR beta cDNA molecule by a template-switch 5' adaptor carrying 12 random nucleotides. Each sample yielded at least 2.5 million CDR3-containing paired-end reads. The Mint cDNA synthesis kit, primed by a TRBC-specific oligonucleotide, was used to synthesize first-strand cDNA from all RNA. Following uracil-DNA glycosylase treatment, all cDNA underwent a first 18-cycle PCR with the universal primers M1SS and BC2_uni_R. In the original analysis: For normalization, 1 million high-quality reads were randomly selected from each sample, with every read carrying a distinct molecular identifier. Reads sharing molecular identifiers were discarded rather than binned into consensus sequences. MiTCR, set to a Q25 quality threshold and the strictest error-elimination algorithm, was used for CDR3 identification, clonotype clustering and error correction. A nonparametric unseen species model with Euler transformation was used to estimate a lower bound on total TCR beta diversity. TCRdb itself trimmed the public reads at Q25 with fastp, ran MiXCR and retained productive beta chains. Under each unique CDR3 protein, matching rows form one entry showing the most common genes and DNA. Here the V and J calls rest on TCRdb's processing, not on the authors' analysis. Counted in this sample were more than 500,000 distinct CDR3 sequences; roughly a quarter of them appeared once. Together, the top ten hold less than 20% of the sample.

V is pared back by 1 base and J by 5 bases, with 8 bases lying between the germline termini. From a lookup of the germline V gene, CDR1 and CDR2 are LGHNA and YNFKEQ. The CDR3 spans 14 residues, from the cysteine through the phenylalanine. Just the 42-base CDR3 DNA is kept, in frame starting at base 1. The sample holds a few counts of this clonotype. Its cognate antigen has yet to be identified. The sample holds no much larger clone one base away, and base qualities are not on file. The donors were roughly 40 Caucasian individuals from Russia, aged 6 to 90 years, who were systemically healthy. Around 10 milliliters of peripheral blood were drawn from each donor into EDTA-treated Vacutainer tubes. PBMCs were isolated by Ficoll-Paque density-gradient centrifugation, with at least 6.5 million obtained per sample. Total RNA was extracted from PBMCs with Trizol reagent, with at least 6 micrograms obtained per sample. The percentages of naive CD45RAhigh/CD27high T cells were determined by flow cytometry on a PBMC aliquot from every donor.

This TCR derives from an older woman in good health. Sequenced: blood. The rearranged chain carries TRBV4-2 and TRBJ2-2; no confident D gene assignment can be made. CDR3 loop: CASSQGPLTGELFF. The DNA sequence is TGTGCCAGCAGCCAAGGTCCTTTAACCGGGGAGCTGTTTTTT.